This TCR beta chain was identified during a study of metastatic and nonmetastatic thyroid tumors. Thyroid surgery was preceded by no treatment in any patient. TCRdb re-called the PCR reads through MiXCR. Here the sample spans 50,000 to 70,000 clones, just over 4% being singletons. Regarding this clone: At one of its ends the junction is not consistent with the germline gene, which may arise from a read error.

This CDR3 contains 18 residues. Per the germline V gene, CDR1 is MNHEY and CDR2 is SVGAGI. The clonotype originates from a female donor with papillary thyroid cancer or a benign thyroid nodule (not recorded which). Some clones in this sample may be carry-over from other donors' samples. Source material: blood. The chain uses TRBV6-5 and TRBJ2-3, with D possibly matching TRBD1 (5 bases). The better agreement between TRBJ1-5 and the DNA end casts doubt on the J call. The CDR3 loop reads CARSYRPMTSGGRDTQHF. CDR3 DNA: TGTGCCCGCAGTTACCGACCTATGACTAGCGGGGGTAGGGATACGCAGCATTTT.